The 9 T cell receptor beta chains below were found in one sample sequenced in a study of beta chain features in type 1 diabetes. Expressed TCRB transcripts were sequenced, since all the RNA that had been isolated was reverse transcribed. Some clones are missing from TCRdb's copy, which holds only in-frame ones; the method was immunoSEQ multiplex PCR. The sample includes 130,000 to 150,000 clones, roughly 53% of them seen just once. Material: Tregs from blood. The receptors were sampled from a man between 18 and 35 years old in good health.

In DNA form, the CDR3 reads TGTGCCAGCAGTCGGTGGTCCTATAATTCACCCCTCCACTTT. Its translation: CASSRWSYNSPLHF. The chain links TRBV7-2 to TRBJ1-6, with D unresolved. Germline lookup yields CDR1 SGHTA and CDR2 FQGNSA. CDR3 size: 14 residues. V shed 6 bases and J shed 1 base, with 7 bases lying between them. Variable domain in full (rest from reference TRBV7-2 and TRBJ1-6): GAGVSQSPSNKVTEKGKDVELRCDPISGHTALYWYRQSLGQGLEFLIYFQGNSAPDKSGLPSDRFSAERTGGSVSTLTIQRTQQEDSAVYLCASSRWSYNSPLHFGNGTRLTVT.

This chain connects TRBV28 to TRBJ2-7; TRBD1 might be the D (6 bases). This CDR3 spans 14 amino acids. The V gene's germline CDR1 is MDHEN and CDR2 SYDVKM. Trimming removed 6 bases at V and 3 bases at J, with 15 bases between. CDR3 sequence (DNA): TGTGCCAGCAGAGTGACAGGAGCCTTCTACGAGCAGTACTTC. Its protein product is CASRVTGAFYEQYF.

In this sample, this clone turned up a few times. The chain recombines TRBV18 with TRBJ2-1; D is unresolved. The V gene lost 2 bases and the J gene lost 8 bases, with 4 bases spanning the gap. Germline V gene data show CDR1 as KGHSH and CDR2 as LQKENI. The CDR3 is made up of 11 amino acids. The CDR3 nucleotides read TGTGCCAGCTCACCAGACTATGAGCAGTTCTTC. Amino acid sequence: CASSPDYEQFF.

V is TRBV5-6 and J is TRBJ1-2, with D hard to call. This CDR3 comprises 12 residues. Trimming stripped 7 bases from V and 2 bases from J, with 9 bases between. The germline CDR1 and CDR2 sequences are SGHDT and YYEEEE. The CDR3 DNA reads TGTGCCAGCTCGACATACAACTATGGCTACACCTTC. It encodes CASSTYNYGYTF.

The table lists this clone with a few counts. The CDR3 region has the DNA TGTGCCAGCAGCCCAGACAGGCATAGCAATCAGCCCCAGCATTTT. Translating gives CASSPDRHSNQPQHF. The chain employs TRBV9 and TRBJ1-5; tentatively, D is TRBD1 (6 bases). The V end lost 4 bases, the J end lost 0 bases, and 11 bases lay between the germline ends. The CDR3 runs to 15 residues. CDR1 is SGDLS and CDR2 is YYNGEE in the germline V gene.

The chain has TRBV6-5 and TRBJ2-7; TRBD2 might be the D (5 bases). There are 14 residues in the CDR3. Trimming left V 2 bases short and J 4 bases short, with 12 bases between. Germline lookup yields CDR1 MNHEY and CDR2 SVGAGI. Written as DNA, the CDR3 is TGTGCCAGCAGTTACGAAGCGGAGAGTTACGAGCAGTACTTC. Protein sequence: CASSYEAESYEQYF.

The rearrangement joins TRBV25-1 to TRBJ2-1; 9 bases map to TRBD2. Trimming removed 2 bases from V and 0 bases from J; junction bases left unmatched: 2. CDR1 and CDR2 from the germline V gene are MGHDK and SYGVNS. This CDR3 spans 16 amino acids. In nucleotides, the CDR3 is TGTGCCAGCAGTGAACCAGCGGGAGGCTCCTACAATGAGCAGTTCTTC. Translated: CASSEPAGGSYNEQFF. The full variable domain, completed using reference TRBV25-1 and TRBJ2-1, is EADIYQTPRYLVIGTGKKITLECSQTMGHDKMYWYQQDPGMELHLIHYSYGVNSTEKGDLSSESTVSRIRTEHFPLTLESARPSHTSQYLCASSEPAGGSYNEQFFGPGTRLTVL.

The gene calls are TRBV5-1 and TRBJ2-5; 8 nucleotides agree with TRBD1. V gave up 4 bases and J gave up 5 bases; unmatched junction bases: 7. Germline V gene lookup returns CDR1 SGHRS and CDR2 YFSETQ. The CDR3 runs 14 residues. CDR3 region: CASSPGGAGETQYF. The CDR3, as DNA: TGCGCCAGCAGCCCAGGGGGCGCTGGGGAGACCCAGTACTTC.

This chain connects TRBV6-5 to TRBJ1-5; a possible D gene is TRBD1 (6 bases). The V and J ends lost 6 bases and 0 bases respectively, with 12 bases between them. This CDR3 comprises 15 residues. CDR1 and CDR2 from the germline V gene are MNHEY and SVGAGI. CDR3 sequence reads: CASSRTVYSNQPQHF. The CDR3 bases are TGTGCCAGCAGCAGGACAGTCTATAGCAATCAGCCCCAGCATTTT.